One sample yielded the 22 T cell receptor beta chains listed below, sequenced in a study of human T cells and chemical hapten exposure (dated by TCRdb to about 2021). The time point label of this sample denotes: patch test 2, 6 weeks after DPC sensitization. The treatment or condition tag for this specimen amounts to: therapeutic diphenylcyclopropenone sensitization with weekly scalp DPC. Total RNA was extracted from unfractionated whole blood collected in Tempus Blood RNA tubes. The library was obtained by RACE. The run used a NextSeq 500. TCRdb passed the public sequencing reads through fastp at Q25 and MiXCR, retaining productive beta sequences. Rows are unified per CDR3 protein, each entry keeping the most common DNA and genes. This sample is represented by 35,000 to 45,000 distinct CDR3 sequences; approximately 9.5% of them were singletons. The ten largest make up 14% to 15% of the sample. The sample here was whole blood, taken in connection with sensitization to the hapten diphenylcyclopropenone (DPC). The origin of the receptors is a woman under 40 with alopecia areata. Some clones in this sample may be carry-over from other donors' samples.

At least ten counts were recorded for this clonotype. This chain uses TRBV6-2 or TRBV6-3 with TRBJ2-1; 7 nucleotides line up with TRBD1. Germline CDR1 and CDR2: MNHEY and SVGEGT. The junction had 15 bases not matched to a gene; V was cut back by 4 bases and J by 3 bases. The CDR3 runs 18 residues. CDR3: CASSSTNAGTVLYNEQFF. Written as DNA, the CDR3 is TGTGCCAGCAGTTCCACGAATGCCGGGACAGTACTCTACAATGAGCAGTTCTTC.

This clonotype appeared a few times. The V gene is TRBV27, the J gene TRBJ2-2; the D is unclear. Per the germline V gene, CDR1 is MNHEY and CDR2 is SMNVEV (reference sequence). Trimming took off 8 bases at V and 4 bases at J, with 14 bases between the two ends. The CDR3 has 14 amino acids. CDR3 in amino acids: CASASRWGTGELFF. The CDR3 coding sequence is TGTGCCAGCGCGAGCCGGTGGGGCACCGGGGAGCTGTTTTTT.

The rearrangement joins TRBV3-1 to TRBJ2-2, with a weak D call TRBD2 (8 bases). V was clipped by 0 bases and J by 3 bases, with 14 bases between them. The CDR3 length is 17 residues. The V gene's germline CDR1 is LGHDT and CDR2 YNNKEL (reference sequence). As DNA, the CDR3 is TGTGCCAGCAGCCAAGATCGGGAGGGGGCGTACACCGGGGAGCTGTTTTTT. Encoded protein: CASSQDREGAYTGELFF.

The chain recombines TRBV6-2 or TRBV6-3 with TRBJ2-1, with D tentatively TRBD1 (5 bases). The V end was cut by 8 bases, the J end by 6 bases, with 20 bases between. Germline CDR1 MNHEY, CDR2 SVGEGT. CDR3 size: 15 residues. CDR3 loop: CASQSPWKRGNEQFF. The CDR3 DNA reads as TGTGCCAGCCAGTCTCCGTGGAAAAGGGGCAATGAGCAGTTCTTC.

This clonotype was picked up a small number of times. The gene calls are TRBV12-3 or TRBV12-4 and TRBJ2-7; D unresolved. Trimming cost V 3 bases and J 5 bases, with 11 bases left between them. There are 13 residues in the CDR3. This CDR3 reads CASSFRARDEQYF. In DNA form, the CDR3 reads TGTGCCAGCAGTTTCCGAGCGAGAGACGAGCAGTACTTC.

This clonotype is termed medium-sized. The chain recombines TRBV28 with TRBJ2-1; the match to TRBD1 covers 9 bases. The germline V gene encodes CDR1 MDHEN and CDR2 SYDVKM. This CDR3 spans 14 amino acids. V gave up 5 bases and J gave up 8 bases; unmatched junction bases: 7. For the CDR3, the DNA is TGTGCCAGCAGTCGGGACAGGGTAATCGATGAGCAGTTCTTC. Its translation is CASSRDRVIDEQFF.

This clonotype has ten or more counts. The V gene is TRBV10-3, the J gene TRBJ2-3; 12 nucleotides line up with TRBD2. Germline values: CDR1 ENHRY, CDR2 SYGVKD. This CDR3 has 15 residues. V lost 4 bases to trimming and J lost 4 bases; unmatched junction nucleotides: 3. The CDR3: CAISVGTSGSDTQYF. The CDR3 coding sequence is TGTGCCATCAGTGTCGGGACTAGCGGGTCAGATACGCAGTATTTT.

The gene calls are TRBV6-5 and TRBJ2-7, with D perhaps TRBD1 (5 bases). V was shortened by 2 bases and J by 1 base, with 9 bases between the two germline ends. CDR1 and CDR2 from the germline V gene are MNHEY and SVGAGI. The CDR3 spans 14 residues. The CDR3 coding sequence is TGTGCCAGCAGTTACGGTGACAGTTCCTACGAGCAGTACTTC. Translation gives CASSYGDSSYEQYF.

This clonotype was seen more than once but under ten times. This rearrangement joins TRBV19 to TRBJ2-5; TRBD1 might be the D (5 bases). V was trimmed by 7 bases and J by 0 bases, leaving 6 bases between them. The CDR3 is 12 amino acids. Per germline, CDR1 LNHDA and CDR2 SQIVND (reference sequence). CDR3 DNA: TGTGCCAGTAAGGGGTACCAAGAGACCCAGTACTTC. This translates into CASKGYQETQYF.

The V and J genes are TRBV9 and TRBJ1-2, with D possibly being TRBD1 (6 bases). Germline V gives CDR1 SGDLS, CDR2 YYNGEE. V lost 3 bases, J lost 4 bases, and 13 bases lay in between. The CDR3 runs 14 residues. CDR3 sequence (DNA): TGTGCCAGCAGCGAGGGGGGCGCTGGCTATGGCTACACCTTC. Translation gives CASSEGGAGYGYTF.

This clonotype was observed at least ten times. CDR3 sequence: CATSRSRDGIYEQYF. The CDR3 DNA reads TGTGCCACCAGCAGGAGCCGGGACGGGATTTACGAGCAGTACTTC. This chain links TRBV15 with TRBJ2-7, with D perhaps being TRBD1 or TRBD2 (5 bases each). V lost 3 bases and J lost 4, with 16 bases in between. The germline V gene has CDR1 LNHNV and CDR2 YYDKDF (reference sequence). The CDR3 extends over 15 amino acids.

This clonotype was seen a few times. The gene calls are TRBV28 and TRBJ1-2; a possible D gene is TRBD1 (6 bases). Trimming cost V 6 bases and J 6 bases, with 20 bases left between them. Germline V gene sequence: CDR1 MDHEN, CDR2 SYDVKM. This CDR3 comprises 15 residues. The CDR3 DNA reads TGTGCCAGCAGCCAGGCCCCGGGGGGCGAAAATGGCTACACCTTC. It encodes CASSQAPGGENGYTF.

This clonotype was seen many times. The chain links TRBV4-1 to TRBJ1-5; no clear D gene. Looked up from germline, CDR1 is MGHRA and CDR2 is YSYEKL. The CDR3 sequence is 14 residues long. Between the trimmed V and J ends, which lost 3 bases and 7 bases, there was a span of 13 bases. The CDR3 nucleotides are TGCGCCAGCAGCCACTCTGACACGGTGCAGCCCCAGCATTTT. Translation gives CASSHSDTVQPQHF.

This clonotype has a handful of counts. The J gene is TRBJ1-1, the V gene TRBV5-6; 9 bases are a match to TRBD1. Looked up from germline, CDR1 is SGHDT and CDR2 is YYEEEE. Germline trimming cut 1 base from V and 0 bases from J; bases unmatched to any gene: 7. This CDR3 contains 17 residues. CDR3 residues: CASSLIQGQGLNTEAFF. The CDR3 bases are TGTGCCAGCAGCTTGATTCAGGGACAGGGACTGAACACTGAAGCTTTCTTT.

This chain joins TRBV6-2 or TRBV6-3 and TRBJ2-2; TRBD1 matches 8 bases. Trimming removed 6 bases from V and 6 bases from J; junction bases left unmatched: 3. The CDR3 loop spans 13 amino acids. The germline gives CDR1 MNHEY, CDR2 SVGEGT. The CDR3 nucleotides are TGTGCCAGCAGCACAGGGGGACCCGGGGAGCTGTTTTTT. It codes for CASSTGGPGELFF.

This clonotype was detected many times. V and J are TRBV4-3 and TRBJ1-1; the D is unclear. This CDR3 spans 16 amino acids. Germline V gives CDR1 LGHNA, CDR2 YSLEER. The V end was cut by 0 bases, the J end by 0 bases, with 11 bases between. DNA for the CDR3: TGCGCCAGCAGCCAAGACCCGGCAGGACTGAACACTGAAGCTTTCTTT. This translates into CASSQDPAGLNTEAFF.

The rearrangement joins TRBV28 to TRBJ1-2; possible D gene TRBD1, 6 bases. The CDR3 runs to 13 residues. Deletions cut 5 bases from V and 8 bases from J, with 15 bases between. The germline CDR1 and CDR2 sequences are MDHEN and SYDVKM. CDR3 loop: CASSRQAGVGYTF. The CDR3 DNA reads TGTGCCAGCAGTCGACAGGCCGGAGTCGGCTACACCTTC.

This clonotype was seen a handful of times. The V call is TRBV7-2, the J call TRBJ1-1; 7 bases agree with TRBD1. Germline lookup yields CDR1 SGHTA and CDR2 FQGNSA. Losses at the gene ends were 6 bases for V and 5 bases for J; bases not matched to a gene: 12. The CDR3 runs to 15 residues. The chain's CDR3 is CASSLTGPGGTEAFF. CDR3 sequence (DNA): TGTGCCAGCAGTTTAACAGGGCCAGGGGGGACTGAAGCTTTCTTT.

Only a few counts were recorded for this clonotype. The chain links TRBV7-2 to TRBJ2-5; D remains ambiguous. The CDR3 covers 13 residues. In germline, CDR1 is SGHTA, CDR2 FQGNSA. V was shortened by 0 bases and J by 3 bases, with 5 bases between the two germline ends. The CDR3: CASSLALEETQYF. The CDR3, as DNA: TGTGCCAGCAGCTTAGCCCTTGAAGAGACCCAGTACTTC. The full variable domain, completed using reference TRBV7-2 and TRBJ2-5, is GAGVSQSPSNKVTEKGKDVELRCDPISGHTALYWYRQSLGQGLEFLIYFQGNSAPDKSGLPSDRFSAERTGGSVSTLTIQRTQQEDSAVYLCASSLALEETQYFGPGTRLLVL.

This clonotype was seen only a few times. The chain has TRBV12-3 or TRBV12-4 and TRBJ1-5; D remains ambiguous. This CDR3 contains 15 residues. The ends were cut back, 3 bases at V and 0 bases at J, with 9 bases in the middle. The CDR3 nucleotides read TGTGCCAGCAGTTTGAGAGGCTATAGCAATCAGCCCCAGCATTTT. Translation: CASSLRGYSNQPQHF.

This clonotype was detected ten times or more. The chain joins TRBV4-1 to TRBJ2-7; weak D call: TRBD2 (5 bases). Per germline, CDR1 MGHRA and CDR2 YSYEKL. The CDR3 is made up of 17 amino acids. Trimming left V 2 bases short and J 0 bases short, with 17 bases between. The CDR3 coding sequence is TGCGCCAGCAGCCAATCTTCTGAGGGCTCCCACTCCTACGAGCAGTACTTC. Residues: CASSQSSEGSHSYEQYF.

In its sample, this clonotype was seen a few times. This chain uses TRBV29-1 with TRBJ1-1; TRBD1 matches at 7 bases. Trimming took 6 bases from V and 1 from J; bases not matched to a gene: 5. Germline CDR1 SQVTM, CDR2 ANQGSEA. There are 13 residues in the CDR3. For the CDR3, the DNA is TGCAGCGTCCAAGGACAGGAGAACACTGAAGCTTTCTTT. Its protein is CSVQGQENTEAFF.